This TCR beta chain was recorded in a study of OX40 agonist ivuxolimab in advanced cancers. Clones were sequenced by immunoSEQ multiplex PCR, and TCRdb holds only the in-frame ones, with some missing. This sample has about 45,000 clones, with about nine tenths found just once. Remarks on this clone: Sequence at one end of the junction differs from germline and may be a read error.

Looked up from germline, CDR1 is LNHDA and CDR2 is SQIVND (reference sequence). CDR3 length: 15 residues. The clonotype originates from an adult with an advanced solid tumor such as melanoma, head and neck, liver or kidney cancer. The sample here was CD4+ or CD8+ T cells sorted from blood, taken in a trial of the OX40 agonist ivuxolimab. The V call is TRBV19, the J call TRBJ2-7; tentatively, D is TRBD2 (6 bases). The CDR3 protein is CASSIGQGGAYEQHF. The CDR3 nucleotides read TGTGCCAGTAGTATAGGTCAGGGAGGCGCCTACGAGCAGCACTTC.